The entry below describes one T cell receptor beta chain. Its antigen is unknown. This entry is derived from a study of blood T cells in healthy people across ages. Study conclusions and caveats: In the absence of known donor CMV status, changes in expanded clonotypes were possibly confounded.

The draw of peripheral blood yielded about 9.4 milliliters from each donor. Then a second PCR, running roughly 7 to 11 cycles, was carried out with a sample-barcoded 5' primer and a J-beta primer mix. With 12 random nucleotides, a template-switch adaptor tagged each individual cDNA molecule. Every sample produced at least 2.5 million CDR3-containing paired-end reads. From the 5' RACE reads, TCRdb called clonotypes with MiXCR, one entry per CDR3 protein. Here the sample spans under 2,000,000 distinct CDR3 sequences, around 48% being singletons. This TCR was sampled from a woman in her thirties or forties in good health. The sample was blood.

CDR3: CASAKGTSGANVLTF. CDR3 DNA: TGCGCCAGCGCTAAGGGGACTTCTGGGGCCAACGTCCTGACTTTC. V is TRBV5-1 and J is TRBJ2-6, with D tentatively TRBD2 (6 bases). This CDR3 comprises 15 residues. Germline CDR1 reads SGHRS; CDR2 reads YFSETQ. Trimming pared 7 bases from V and 1 base from J, leaving 12 bases between.